The 29 T cell receptor beta chains below all came from one sample that was sequenced in a study of cytomegalovirus exposure and HLA in healthy donors. The PCR contained 60 Vbeta and 13 Jbeta primers. This table comes from immunoSEQ multiplex PCR, and its TCRdb copy is limited to in-frame clones, with some not included. The repertoire consists of 95,000 to 100,000 clones, with roughly 76% occurring once and the leading ten covering 2% to 2.5%. Material: PBMCs. These receptors came from a man aged 35 to 55 in good health and CMV-seronegative.

The rearrangement links TRBV2 to TRBJ2-1, with 10 bases identical to TRBD2. Germline CDR1 reads SNHLY; CDR2 reads FYNNEI. The CDR3 is 15 residues long. The J segment lost 9 bases and the V segment lost 5 bases, leaving 10 bases of the junction unmatched. The CDR3 reads CASSLAGAEDGEQFF. The CDR3 nucleotides are TGTGCCAGCAGTCTAGCGGGAGCGGAGGATGGTGAGCAGTTCTTC.

J is TRBJ1-2 and V is TRBV9; tentative D call: TRBD1 (5 bases). CDR3 length: 14 amino acids. V was shortened by 2 bases and J by 4 bases, with 12 bases between the two germline ends. Per germline, CDR1 SGDLS and CDR2 YYNGEE. The CDR3 DNA follows: TGTGCCAGCAGCGTCGGGGGAGAGGGCTATGGCTACACCTTC. Translated, it gives CASSVGGEGYGYTF.

This chain connects TRBV6-5 to TRBJ1-1, with D maybe TRBD1 (6 bases). The CDR3 is made up of 14 amino acids. V lost 6 bases and J 2 bases, leaving 13 bases between the germline ends. Germline V gene lookup returns CDR1 MNHEY and CDR2 SVGAGI. CDR3 region: CASSPGHRNTEAFF. The CDR3 DNA is TGTGCCAGCAGCCCGGGACATAGAAACACTGAAGCTTTCTTT.

This clone was seen only once. The chain recombines TRBV5-4 with TRBJ2-5; 9 positions agree with TRBD1. Germline values: CDR1 SGHNT, CDR2 YYREEE (reference sequence). J lost 0 bases, V lost 5 bases, and 11 bases had no gene match. The CDR3 loop spans 17 amino acids. In DNA form, the CDR3 reads TGTGCCAGCAGTCAGACTCGGGACAGGGAGTACCAAGAGACCCAGTACTTC. Translating gives CASSQTRDREYQETQYF.

The V call is TRBV5-6, the J call TRBJ2-1, with D unresolved. V dropped 3 bases and J dropped 9 bases, with 7 bases sitting between them. Germline CDR1 and CDR2: SGHDT and YYEEEE. CDR3 length: 11 residues. The CDR3 region is CASSYSTEQFF. The CDR3 region has the DNA TGTGCCAGCAGCTACTCTACTGAGCAGTTCTTC.

This chain links TRBV4-2 with TRBJ2-6; weak D call: TRBD1 (6 bases). This CDR3 spans 14 amino acids. Trimming stripped 4 bases from V and 6 bases from J, with 10 bases between. The germline gives CDR1 LGHNA, CDR2 YNFKEQ. The CDR3 region is CASSPPGEANVLTF. The CDR3 nucleotides read TGTGCCAGCAGCCCCCCAGGGGAGGCCAACGTCCTGACTTTC.

This clone was seen a handful of times. V is TRBV5-6 and J is TRBJ2-5; unclear D gene. Germline V CDR1 and CDR2: SGHDT, YYEEEE. The CDR3 totals 14 residues. Trimming shortened V by 0 bases and J by 2 bases, and 8 bases separated the two germline ends. CDR3 coding DNA: TGTGCCAGCAGCTTGGCCTCCCTGCAAGAGACCCAGTACTTC. Its translation is CASSLASLQETQYF.

This sequence joins TRBV4-3 and TRBJ2-7, with a weak D call TRBD2 (5 bases). This CDR3 is built from 16 residues. Germline lookup yields CDR1 LGHNA and CDR2 YSLEER. V was pared by 0 bases and J by 1 base, with 13 bases between. The CDR3, as DNA: TGCGCCAGCAGCCAAGAACTCGCGGGTCGGTCCTACGAGCAGTACTTC. Its protein product is CASSQELAGRSYEQYF.

On this clone itself: This sample includes further DNA sequences coding for the same CDR3. The genes are TRBV7-6 and TRBJ2-7; TRBD1 agrees at 7 bases. In germline, CDR1 is SGHVS, CDR2 FNYEAQ. This CDR3 contains 14 residues. The junction had 10 bases not matched to a gene; V was cut back by 9 bases and J by 2 bases. The CDR3 loop is CASSLRQGAYEQYF. CDR3 nucleotides: TGTGCCAGTAGCCTTAGACAGGGCGCCTACGAGCAGTACTTC. The complete variable domain, with remaining parts taken from reference TRBV7-6 and TRBJ2-7, reads GAGVSQSPRYKVTKRGQDVALRCDPISGHVSLYWYRQALGQGPEFLTYFNYEAQQDKSGLPNDRFSAERPEGSISTLTIQRTEQRDSAMYRCASSLRQGAYEQYFGPGTRLTVT.

This clone was picked up a small number of times. The genes are TRBV6-1 and TRBJ2-2; D may be TRBD1 (6 bases). The CDR3 consists of 13 residues. The ends were cut back, 8 bases at V and 2 bases at J, with 9 bases in the middle. Germline V gene sequence: CDR1 MNHNS, CDR2 SASEGT. The DNA of the CDR3 is TGTGCCAGCCCGGGACAAAACACCGGGGAGCTGTTTTTT. Its translation is CASPGQNTGELFF.

The chain employs TRBV7-6 and TRBJ2-1; D uncertain. CDR1 is SGHVS, CDR2 FNYEAQ, per germline. The CDR3 is made up of 15 amino acids. V lost 1 base and J lost 0, with 7 bases in between. CDR3 sequence (DNA): TGTGCCAGCAGCTTAGTCGTGAGCTCCTACAATGAGCAGTTCTTC. This sequence encodes CASSLVVSSYNEQFF.

A single count supports this clone. This chain's CDR3 is CASTLDRGRETQYF. The CDR3 DNA follows: TGTGCCAGCACCTTGGACAGGGGGAGGGAGACCCAGTACTTC. V and J are TRBV2 and TRBJ2-5; 10 bases are a match to TRBD1. Trimming cost V 7 bases and J 5 bases; bases outside gene matches: 7. This CDR3 has 14 amino acids. Germline CDR1 SNHLY, CDR2 FYNNEI.

The rearrangement joins TRBV4-3 to TRBJ1-1, with a weak D call TRBD1 (6 bases). V dropped 0 bases and J dropped 3 bases, with 17 bases sitting between them. This CDR3 contains 17 residues. From germline, CDR1 is LGHNA and CDR2 YSLEER. The CDR3 DNA reads TGCGCCAGCAGCCAAGATCGCAGGGGCGCGAGGGACACTGAAGCTTTCTTT. Protein product: CASSQDRRGARDTEAFF.

The chain recombines TRBV11-1 with TRBJ1-3; D may be TRBD1 (5 bases). The CDR3 is made up of 15 amino acids. Looked up from germline, CDR1 is SGHAT and CDR2 is FQDESV (reference sequence). Trimming left V 1 base short and J 3 bases short, with 10 bases between. The CDR3 region has the DNA TGTGCCAGCAGCTTAGGGAGGGGTATTGGAAACACCATATATTTT. Translated, it gives CASSLGRGIGNTIYF.

Regarding this clone: Other DNA sequences within the sample encode an identical CDR3. The chain has TRBV6-5 and TRBJ1-4, with D hard to call. Germline loops: CDR1 MNHEY, CDR2 SVGAGI. This CDR3 region has 14 residues. Trimming took off 2 bases at V and 5 bases at J, with 9 bases between the two ends. The CDR3 bases are TGTGCCAGCAGTTACGGGCAGCACAATGAAAAACTGTTTTTT. It specifies CASSYGQHNEKLFF.

V usage is TRBV7-2 and J usage is TRBJ1-1; D remains ambiguous. Trimming took 1 base from V and 4 from J, leaving 7 bases between them. The CDR3 covers 13 residues. The V gene's germline CDR1 is SGHTA and CDR2 FQGNSA. The CDR3 bases are TGTGCCAGCAGCTTAGGACAACTCACTGAAGCTTTCTTT. Protein sequence: CASSLGQLTEAFF.

This rearrangement joins TRBV5-6 to TRBJ2-3; a possible D gene is TRBD2 (6 bases). Per germline, CDR1 SGHDT and CDR2 YYEEEE. The V end was cut by 3 bases, the J end by 14 bases, with 16 bases between. The CDR3 covers 12 residues. CDR3 bases: TGTGCCAGCAGCTCAAGAGGACTAAAGGGGTATTTT. Translating gives CASSSRGLKGYF.

The chain uses TRBV11-2 and TRBJ2-3; D gene ambiguous. Germline V gene data show CDR1 as SGHAT and CDR2 as FQNNGV. V was clipped by 1 base and J by 5 bases, with 4 bases between them. The CDR3 totals 12 residues. CDR3 sequence: CASSLARDTQYF. The CDR3 coding sequence is TGTGCCAGCAGCTTAGCGAGAGATACGCAGTATTTT.

This chain joins TRBV6-5 and TRBJ1-3, with a possible D match to TRBD1 (6 bases). Germline V gene sequence: CDR1 MNHEY, CDR2 SVGAGI. The V end was cut by 5 bases, the J end by 4 bases, with 12 bases between. The CDR3 consists of 14 residues. The CDR3 nucleotides are TGTGCCAGCAGTAACAGGGCCTCAGGAAACACCATATATTTT. Residues: CASSNRASGNTIYF.

This clone was found a few times. The CDR3 is CASSSPGGKLSSYEQYF. The CDR3 region has the DNA TGTGCCAGCAGTTCGCCTGGGGGGAAGCTGAGCTCCTACGAGCAGTACTTC. The rearrangement joins TRBV28 to TRBJ2-7; D may be TRBD2 (6 bases). V lost 4 bases and J lost 0, with 19 bases in between. This CDR3 comprises 17 residues. Germline CDR1 MDHEN, CDR2 SYDVKM. Full variable domain (remainder filled in from reference TRBV28 and TRBJ2-7): DVKVTQSSRYLVKRTGEKVFLECVQDMDHENMFWYRQDPGLGLRLIYFSYDVKMKEKGDIPEGYSVSREKKERFSLILESASTNQTSMYLCASSSPGGKLSSYEQYFGPGTRLTVT.

The chain carries TRBV4-2 and TRBJ2-7, with 11 bases aligning to TRBD2. This CDR3 is 16 amino acids long. Losses at the gene ends were 4 bases for V and 6 bases for J; bases not matched to a gene: 11. Germline-derived CDR1 and CDR2 are LGHNA and YNFKEQ. CDR3 residues: CASSPRLAGGPREQYF. DNA of the CDR3: TGTGCCAGCAGCCCGCGGCTAGCGGGGGGCCCCCGCGAGCAGTACTTC.

V usage is TRBV15 and J usage is TRBJ1-1, with 8 bases fitting TRBD1. CDR3 length equals 17 residues. The V segment lost 0 bases and the J segment 0 bases; nucleotides outside the gene matches: 6. Germline assignment: CDR1 LNHNV and CDR2 YYDKDF (reference sequence). CDR3 coding DNA: TGTGCCACCAGCAGAGAAGGGACAGGAGTTTTGAACACTGAAGCTTTCTTT. Its translation: CATSREGTGVLNTEAFF.

The chain is built from TRBV29-1 and TRBJ2-4; no reliable D call. Germline V CDR1 and CDR2: SQVTM, ANQGSEA. The CDR3 loop spans 14 amino acids. V lost 6 bases to trimming and J lost 0 bases, with 12 bases between them. The CDR3 region has the DNA TGCAGCGTCATAAGTGAACTAGCCAAAAACATTCAGTACTTC. Translation: CSVISELAKNIQYF.

This clone was seen only once. The chain is built from TRBV28 and TRBJ2-7; possibly TRBD2 for D (5 bases). The CDR3 has 12 residues. Trimming removed 6 bases at V and 6 bases at J, with 12 bases between. CDR1 and CDR2 from the germline V gene are MDHEN and SYDVKM. The chain's CDR3 is CASRRLSGEQYF. CDR3 sequence (DNA): TGTGCCAGCAGGAGGCTGAGCGGCGAGCAGTACTTC. Supplemented by reference TRBV28 and TRBJ2-7, the full variable domain reads DVKVTQSSRYLVKRTGEKVFLECVQDMDHENMFWYRQDPGLGLRLIYFSYDVKMKEKGDIPEGYSVSREKKERFSLILESASTNQTSMYLCASRRLSGEQYFGPGTRLTVT.

The chain links TRBV21-1 to TRBJ1-6; the table gives TRBD1 as D, unverified against the DNA. TRBV21-1 has pseudogene status. The CDR3 consists of 16 residues. For the CDR3, the DNA is TGTGCCGGCAGCTTTCGTAGGGACAGCTATAATTCACCCCTCCACTTT. Translating gives CAGSFRRDSYNSPLHF.

V gene TRBV15 combines with J gene TRBJ2-6, with a possible D match to TRBD1 (6 bases). The CDR3 runs 17 residues. The ends were cut back, 5 bases at V and 0 bases at J, with 14 bases in the middle. Germline assignment: CDR1 LNHNV and CDR2 YYDKDF (reference sequence). CDR3 loop: CATSGTGISSGANVLTF. The DNA of the CDR3 is TGTGCCACCAGCGGCACAGGGATATCCTCTGGGGCCAACGTCCTGACTTTC.

The rearrangement joins TRBV5-1 to TRBJ2-1, with 13 bases aligning to TRBD2. Germline V gene data show CDR1 as SGHRS and CDR2 as YFSETQ. J gave up 0 bases and V 4 bases, and 10 bases lay outside the gene matches. The CDR3 is 19 residues long. For the CDR3, the DNA is TGCGCCAGCAGCCTAGGACTAGCGGGGGAGCCTAGCTCCTACAATGAGCAGTTCTTC. It encodes CASSLGLAGEPSSYNEQFF.

This sequence joins TRBV6-4 and TRBJ1-1; TRBD1 might be the D (5 bases). The germline V and J ends were trimmed by 4 bases and 1 base, with 7 bases remaining between them. Germline V gene lookup returns CDR1 MRHNA and CDR2 SNTAGT. The CDR3 totals 13 residues. CDR3 coding DNA: TGTGCCAGCAGTGGACAGCCGAACACTGAAGCTTTCTTT. Residues: CASSGQPNTEAFF.

Of note for this clone: The junction departs from germline at one end; a sequencing error may be responsible. V gene TRBV28 combines with J gene TRBJ2-2, with a weak D call TRBD2 (6 bases). This CDR3 region has 18 residues. Germline CDR1 MDHEN, CDR2 SYDVKM. CDR3 nucleotides: TGTGCCAGCAGTTTAATCCCCTTGGCGGGGACGAACACCGGGAAGCTGTTTTTT. This encodes CASSLIPLAGTNTGKLFF.